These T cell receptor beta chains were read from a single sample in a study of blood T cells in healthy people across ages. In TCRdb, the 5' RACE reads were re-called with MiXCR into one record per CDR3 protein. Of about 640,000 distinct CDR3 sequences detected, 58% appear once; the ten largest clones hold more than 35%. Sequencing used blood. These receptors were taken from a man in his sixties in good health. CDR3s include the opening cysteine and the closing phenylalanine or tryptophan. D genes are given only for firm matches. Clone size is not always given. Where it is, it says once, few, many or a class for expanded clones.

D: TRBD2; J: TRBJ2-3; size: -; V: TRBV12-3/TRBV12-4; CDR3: CASSLQGPRGAYTDTQYF; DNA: TGTGCCAGCAGCCTTCAGGGTCCGCGGGGGGCTTACACAGATACGCAGTATTTT
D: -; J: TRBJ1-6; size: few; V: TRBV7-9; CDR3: CASREGQQDSPLHF; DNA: TGTGCCAGCAGGGAGGGGCAACAGGATTCACCCCTCCACTTT
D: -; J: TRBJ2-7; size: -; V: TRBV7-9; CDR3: CASSLELEPYEQYF; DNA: TGTGCCAGCAGCTTAGAACTGGAACCATACGAGCAGTACTTC
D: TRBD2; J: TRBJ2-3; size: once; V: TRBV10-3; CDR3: CAIGGTSGVPDTQYF; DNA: TGTGCCATCGGTGGGACTAGCGGGGTCCCAGATACGCAGTATTTT
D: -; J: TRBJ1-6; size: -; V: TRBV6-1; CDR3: CASSEQGSIGSPLHF; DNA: TGTGCCAGCAGTGAACAGGGCAGTATCGGATCACCCCTCCACTTT
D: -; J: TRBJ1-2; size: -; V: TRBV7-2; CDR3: CASSSDRVSYGYTF; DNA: TGTGCCAGCAGCTCAGACCGAGTCTCCTATGGCTACACCTTC
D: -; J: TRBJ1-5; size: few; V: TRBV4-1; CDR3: CASSQDQGSNQPQHF; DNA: TGCGCCAGCAGCCAAGACCAGGGTAGCAATCAGCCCCAGCATTTT
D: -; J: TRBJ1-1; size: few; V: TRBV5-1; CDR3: CASSLGGPNTEAFF; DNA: TGTGCCAGCAGTTTGGGGGGCCCGAACACTGAAGCTTTCTTT
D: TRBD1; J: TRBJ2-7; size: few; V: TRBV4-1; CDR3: CASSPYGTGGYEQYF; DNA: TGCGCCAGCAGCCCATACGGGACAGGGGGATACGAGCAGTACTTC
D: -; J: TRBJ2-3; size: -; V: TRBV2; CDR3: CASSVSASTDTQYF; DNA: TGTGCCAGCAGTGTCTCGGCGAGCACAGATACGCAGTATTTT
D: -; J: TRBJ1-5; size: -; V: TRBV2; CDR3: CASSAGAGIGQPQHF; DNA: TGTGCCAGCAGTGCCGGGGCAGGGATCGGTCAGCCCCAGCATTTT
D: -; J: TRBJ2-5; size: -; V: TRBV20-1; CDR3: CSAPIQGTQYF; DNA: TGCAGTGCACCGATCCAGGGGACCCAGTACTTC
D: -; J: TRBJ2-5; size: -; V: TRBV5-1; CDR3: CASSLAQIQETQYF; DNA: TGCGCCAGCAGCTTGGCACAGATCCAAGAGACCCAGTACTTC
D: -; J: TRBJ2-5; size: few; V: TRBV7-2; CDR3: CASSLQAGETQYF; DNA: TGTGCCAGCAGCCTTCAGGCTGGGGAGACCCAGTACTTC
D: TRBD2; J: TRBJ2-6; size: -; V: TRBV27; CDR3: CASSLSVAGLGANVLTF; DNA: TGTGCCAGCAGTTTATCAGTAGCGGGGCTAGGGGCCAACGTCCTGACTTTC
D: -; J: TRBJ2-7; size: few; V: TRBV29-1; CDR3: CSVEGIAYEQYF; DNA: TGCAGCGTTGAGGGCATAGCCTACGAGCAGTACTTC
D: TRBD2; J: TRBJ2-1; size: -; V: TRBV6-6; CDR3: CASSQGTSGYYNEQFF; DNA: TGTGCCAGCAGTCAAGGGACTAGCGGGTATTACAATGAGCAGTTCTTC
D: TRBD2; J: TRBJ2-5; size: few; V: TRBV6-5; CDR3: CASSYSRGSGQTQYF; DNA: TGTGCCAGCAGTTACTCGCGGGGGTCAGGACAGACCCAGTACTTC
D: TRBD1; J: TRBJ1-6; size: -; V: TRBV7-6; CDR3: CASSPGQAGSPLHF; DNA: TGTGCCAGCAGCCCTGGACAGGCAGGGTCACCCCTCCACTTT
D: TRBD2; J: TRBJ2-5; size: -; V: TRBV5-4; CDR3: CASSAGLAGRTETQYF; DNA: TGTGCCAGCAGCGCGGGACTAGCGGGCCGCACGGAGACCCAGTACTTC